Shown below are 2 T cell receptor beta chains from a single sample sequenced in a study of T cells in localized non-small cell lung cancer. This table comes from immunoSEQ multiplex PCR, and its TCRdb copy is limited to in-frame clones, with some not included. The sample contains about 5,600 clones, around 28% of which appear only once. The sequencing here drew on lung tumor tissue, taken before any cancer treatment. Every receptor here comes from a female donor of 60 years or more with stage I lung adenocarcinoma.

The chain employs TRBV7-6 and TRBJ2-7; D possibly corresponds to TRBD1 (5 bases). CDR3 length: 18 residues. The germline V gene encodes CDR1 SGHVS and CDR2 FNYEAQ. V was pared by 5 bases and J by 1 base, with 24 bases between. CDR3 sequence (DNA): TGTGCCAGCAGCCAAGATAGTGTAACAGGTGGGTCATCCTACGAGCAGTACTTC. Amino acids: CASSQDSVTGGSSYEQYF.

This chain uses TRBV29-1 with TRBJ1-4; 9 bases align to TRBD1. Germline assignment: CDR1 SQVTM and CDR2 ANQGSEA. With V trimmed by 4 bases and J by 7 bases, 7 bases remained unmatched. The CDR3 has 14 amino acids. CDR3: CSVAPGQGSEKLFF. Here the CDR3 DNA reads TGCAGCGTTGCACCGGGACAGGGCAGTGAAAAACTGTTTTTT.